This entry lists 20 T cell receptor beta chains sequenced from one sample in a study of OX40 agonist ivuxolimab in advanced cancers. Libraries were prepared by immunoSEQ multiplex PCR; TCRdb keeps only in-frame clonotypes and omits some of them. This table has about 83,000 clones, approximately 90% appearing once. The material was CD4+ or CD8+ T cells sorted from blood, obtained in a trial of the OX40 agonist ivuxolimab. These receptors came from an adult with an advanced solid tumor such as melanoma, head and neck, liver or kidney cancer.

The chain links TRBV7-9 to TRBJ2-7; TRBD1 matches 9 bases. The CDR3 has 17 residues. Trimming took 3 bases from V and 1 from J; bases not matched to a gene: 10. The germline gives CDR1 SEHNR, CDR2 FQNEAQ (reference sequence). In nucleotides, the CDR3 is TGTGCCAGCAGCTTCCCAGGCGGACAGGGGCTATCCTACGAGCAGTACTTC. It encodes CASSFPGGQGLSYEQYF.

The chain carries TRBV2 and TRBJ2-5; 7 nucleotides agree with TRBD2. After removal of 2 bases from V and 5 bases from J, the junction contained 5 bases not matched to a gene. The germline gives CDR1 SNHLY, CDR2 FYNNEI. This CDR3 has 14 amino acids. The CDR3 loop is CASSERGEGETQYF. The CDR3 region has the DNA TGTGCCAGCAGTGAACGGGGGGAGGGTGAGACCCAGTACTTC. Full variable domain (remainder filled in from reference TRBV2 and TRBJ2-5): EPEVTQTPSHQVTQMGQEVILRCVPISNHLYFYWYRQILGQKVEFLVSFYNNEISEKSEIFDDQFSVERPDGSNFTLKIRSTKLEDSAMYFCASSERGEGETQYFGPGTRLLVL.

The chain is built from TRBV11-2 and TRBJ1-6, with TRBD1 as a possible D gene (5 bases). The CDR3 runs 13 residues. The V end was cut by 2 bases, the J end by 8 bases, with 7 bases between. Germline lookup yields CDR1 SGHAT and CDR2 FQNNGV. The CDR3 bases are TGTGCCAGCAGCTTACAACAGGATTCACCCCTCCACTTT. It yields the protein CASSLQQDSPLHF.

The table lists this clone with a count of one. This sequence joins TRBV9 and TRBJ2-3; 10 positions match TRBD2. The CDR3 has 16 amino acids. Germline CDR1 reads SGDLS; CDR2 reads YYNGEE. J was trimmed by 3 bases and V by 3 bases; bases with no gene match: 7. CDR3 residues: CASSGTGTSATDTQYF. In DNA, the CDR3 is TGTGCCAGCAGCGGAACCGGGACTAGCGCGACAGATACGCAGTATTTT. The whole variable domain, filled in from reference TRBV9 and TRBJ2-3, reads DSGVTQTPKHLITATGQRVTLRCSPRSGDLSVYWYQQSLDQGLQFLIQYYNGEERAKGNILERFSAQQFPDLHSELNLSSLELGDSALYFCASSGTGTSATDTQYFGPGTRLTVL.

This chain uses TRBV7-6 with TRBJ2-5; no firm D call. Germline-derived CDR1 and CDR2 are SGHVS and FNYEAQ. Deletions cut 2 bases from V and 5 bases from J, with 9 bases between. The CDR3 has 13 residues. The CDR3 bases are TGTGCCAGCAGCTTAAGGGTCGCTGAGACCCAGTACTTC. Translation gives CASSLRVAETQYF.

A note on this clone: Different DNA sequences within this sample yield the same CDR3. This chain joins TRBV9 and TRBJ2-3; D is perhaps TRBD1 or TRBD2 (5 bases each). The length of the CDR3 is 14 residues. With 0 bases removed from V and 3 bases from J, the gap between germline ends came to 8 bases. Germline V gene sequence: CDR1 SGDLS, CDR2 YYNGEE. The CDR3 sequence is CASSVVGGTDTQYF. In nucleotides, the CDR3 is TGTGCCAGCAGCGTAGTTGGGGGAACAGATACGCAGTATTTT.

The chain has TRBV6-5 and TRBJ2-1; no firm D call. Germline V gene data show CDR1 as MNHEY and CDR2 as SVGAGI. This CDR3 contains 11 residues. V was clipped by 6 bases and J by 2 bases, with 2 bases between them. The CDR3 region has the DNA TGTGCCAGCAGGGCCTACAATGAGCAGTTCTTC. Translating gives CASRAYNEQFF.

This chain connects TRBV27 to TRBJ2-7; 7 bases line up with TRBD2. The V gene's germline CDR1 is MNHEY and CDR2 SMNVEV (reference sequence). This CDR3 comprises 15 residues. The V and J ends lost 5 bases and 0 bases, in that order; junction bases with no gene match: 7. DNA for the CDR3: TGTGCCAGCAGTCTACTAGCGACAAGCTCCTACGAGCAGTACTTC. Translated, it gives CASSLLATSSYEQYF.

The V gene is TRBV25-1, the J gene TRBJ1-2, with TRBD1 as a possible D gene (6 bases). V was clipped by 5 bases and J by 1 base, with 17 bases between them. The CDR3 covers 16 residues. Looked up from germline, CDR1 is MGHDK and CDR2 is SYGVNS. The CDR3 loop is CASSPQDRSFNYGYTF. As DNA, the CDR3 is TGTGCCAGCAGTCCTCAGGACAGAAGCTTTAACTATGGCTACACCTTC.

The chain is built from TRBV6-4 and TRBJ2-2, with a possible D match to TRBD1 (5 bases). The CDR3 extends over 13 amino acids. Deletions cut 0 bases from V and 6 bases from J, with 5 bases between. Germline V lookup: CDR1 MRHNA, CDR2 SNTAGT. The CDR3 coding sequence is TGTGCCAGCAGTGACTCACAGGCCGGGGAGCTGTTTTTT. Translation gives CASSDSQAGELFF.

The genes are TRBV27 and TRBJ2-3; no reliable D call. The V end lost 4 bases, the J end lost 2 bases, and 10 bases lay between the germline ends. Germline V lookup: CDR1 MNHEY, CDR2 SMNVEV (reference sequence). The CDR3 extends over 14 amino acids. The CDR3 DNA reads as TGTGCCAGCAGTTCCCTTGCCTCCACAGATACGCAGTATTTT. Translating it yields CASSSLASTDTQYF.

The chain links TRBV4-1 to TRBJ1-3; 7 nucleotides align to TRBD1. CDR3 length: 15 residues. V lost 4 bases to trimming and J lost 3 bases; unmatched junction nucleotides: 6. The germline V gene encodes CDR1 MGHRA and CDR2 YSYEKL. CDR3 DNA: TGCGCCAGCAGCCTCGGGACAGCGAGTGGAAACACCATATATTTT. Protein sequence: CASSLGTASGNTIYF.

This clone was detected once. The V gene is TRBV11-2, the J gene TRBJ1-1; 7 bases fit TRBD1. The CDR3 spans 16 residues. Germline V gives CDR1 SGHAT, CDR2 FQNNGV. V lost 4 bases and J lost 7; bases outside the gene matches: 15. The CDR3, as DNA: TGTGCCAGCAGCTCGGACAGGCCGGTATCAGAGGGTGAAGCTTTCTTT. It encodes CASSSDRPVSEGEAFF. Full variable domain (missing parts from reference TRBV11-2 and TRBJ1-1): EAGVAQSPRYKIIEKRQSVAFWCNPISGHATLYWYQQILGQGPKLLIQFQNNGVVDDSQLPKDRFSAERLKGVDSTLKIQPAKLEDSAVYLCASSSDRPVSEGEAFFGQGTRLTVV.

This clone was picked up a small number of times. The chain combines TRBV9 with TRBJ2-1; 9 positions agree with TRBD1. Unmatched junction bases numbered 4, after V lost 0 bases and J lost 3 bases. CDR3 length: 16 amino acids. CDR1 is SGDLS, CDR2 YYNGEE, per germline. The CDR3 sequence: CASSVGRTGVYNEQFF. DNA of the CDR3: TGTGCCAGCAGCGTAGGGCGGACAGGGGTCTACAATGAGCAGTTCTTC.

This clone was observed a single time. V and J are TRBV9 and TRBJ2-7, with D possibly matching TRBD2 (6 bases). Trimming removed 1 base from V and 4 bases from J, with 18 bases in between. The CDR3 is 16 amino acids. The V gene's germline CDR1 is SGDLS and CDR2 YYNGEE. In DNA, the CDR3 is TGTGCCAGCAGCGTAAACTCCGGGACTCGCCCTTACGAGCAGTACTTC. It translates to CASSVNSGTRPYEQYF.

The rearrangement links TRBV27 to TRBJ1-1; D gene ambiguous. CDR1 and CDR2 from the germline V gene are MNHEY and SMNVEV (reference sequence). The CDR3 consists of 15 residues. Trimming took 3 bases from V and 0 from J, leaving 11 bases between them. The CDR3 DNA sequence: TGTGCCAGCAGTTTGGCACGAAATATGAACACTGAAGCTTTCTTT. Encoded protein: CASSLARNMNTEAFF.

The chain uses TRBV5-6 and TRBJ2-7, with 7 bases that match TRBD1. Germline CDR1 and CDR2: SGHDT and YYEEEE. The CDR3 loop spans 18 amino acids. V lost 0 bases and J lost 6; bases outside the gene matches: 18. The CDR3 DNA sequence: TGTGCCAGCAGCTTGGAAACAGGCGAGAGGGGGCGACTTCGCGAGCAGTACTTC. Its protein is CASSLETGERGRLREQYF.

This clone was picked up a small number of times. The chain has TRBV7-9 and TRBJ1-4; D unresolved. Germline assignment: CDR1 SEHNR and CDR2 FQNEAQ (reference sequence). V was clipped by 5 bases and J by 7 bases, with 8 bases between them. The length of the CDR3 is 12 residues. DNA for the CDR3: TGTGCCAGCAGCCCTACATCTGAAAAACTGTTTTTT. It codes for CASSPTSEKLFF.

The chain uses TRBV4-2 and TRBJ1-2, with a tentative D call TRBD1 (6 bases). The ends were cut back, 0 bases at V and 4 bases at J, with 12 bases in the middle. The germline V gene has CDR1 LGHNA and CDR2 YNFKEQ. CDR3 length equals 15 residues. The CDR3 reads CASSQETGMIYGYTF. DNA for the CDR3: TGTGCCAGCAGCCAAGAAACAGGGATGATCTATGGCTACACCTTC.

The chain uses TRBV4-2 and TRBJ2-5; 8 bases agree with TRBD1. The DNA end is a closer match to TRBJ2-7, so the J assignment may be wrong. This CDR3 region has 15 residues. In germline, CDR1 is LGHNA, CDR2 YNFKEQ. CDR3 protein: CASGNLQGAAYEQYF. CDR3 nucleotide sequence: TGTGCCAGCGGAAACCTTCAGGGGGCCGCCTACGAGCAGTACTTC.